This TCR beta chain is drawn from a study of blood T cells in healthy people across ages. Through a sample-barcoded 5' primer and a J-beta primer mix, a second PCR was run for about 6 to 12 cycles. Every cDNA molecule bore a tag from a template-switch adaptor containing 12 random nucleotides. TCRdb ran MiXCR on the 5' RACE reads and lists one entry per CDR3 protein. Of more than 500,000 distinct CDR3 sequences in the sample, about 26% were seen once. The draw of peripheral blood yielded ten milliliters from each donor. V was pared by 7 bases and J by 3 bases, with 4 bases of the junction left unmatched. From germline, CDR1 is SQVTM and CDR2 ANQGSEA. The CDR3 runs 14 residues. A further study also used this sample, focusing on T cells of mothers and their children. That study reports: Pairs that are related and pairs that are unrelated have TCR recombination output shaped similarly by thymic selection.

Sequenced material: blood. The V call is TRBV29-1, the J call TRBJ2-5; 14 bases agree with TRBD2. This TCR derives from a boy aged 2 to 10 in good health. DNA for the CDR3: TGCAGCGCCGGGGGACTAGCGGGGGAAGAGACCCAGTACTTC. Amino acid sequence: CSAGGLAGEETQYF.